This T cell receptor (beta chain) was captured by sequencing in a study of blood T cell repertoires in COVID-19. For the study at large: Spain, Italy and the United States supplied samples that represented acute and convalescent COVID-19.

Original processing notes: Using reference gene primer amplification, nucleated cell counts were estimated. TCRdb's copy holds only in-frame clones and misses some; the assay was immunoSEQ multiplex PCR. V and J calls and clone size are those listed in that table; D and trimming were worked out from the DNA. The table records 27,000 or so clones, 82% of them present only once. The CDR3 is made up of 14 amino acids. The germline gives CDR1 KGHSH, CDR2 LQKENI. The ends were cut back, 3 bases at V and 4 bases at J, with 12 bases in the middle. This clone was seen only a few times. Material for sequencing was peripheral blood. The receptor was isolated from an elderly man with active or convalescent COVID-19. J is TRBJ1-2 and V is TRBV18; perhaps TRBD1 as D (6 bases). CDR3 sequence: CASSPQDSSYGYTF. The CDR3 DNA is TGTGCCAGCTCACCTCAGGACAGCTCCTATGGCTACACCTTC.